The present T cell receptor (beta chain) was sequenced within a study of T cell repertoires in MIS-A myocarditis (dated by TCRdb to between 2021 and 2023). The QIAamp DNA FFPE kit was used to extract genomic DNA from formalin-fixed paraffin-embedded autopsy tissue. On this clone itself: Its binding antigen is unknown. No quality values exist for individual bases; no much larger clone is one base distant.

The immunoSEQ bias-controlled multiplex PCR was used to amplify TCRbeta CDR3 regions, which were then sequenced at high throughput. Per the source publication's procedure: The immunoSEQ vendor pipeline collapsed and filtered the CDR3 sequences so that the abundance and frequency of each unique TCRbeta CDR3 could be quantified. Using a 90% global sequence identity threshold, CD-HIT clustered dominant CDR3 amino acid sequences together with SARS-CoV-2-specific ImmuneCODE TCRbeta sequences. Clones with frequencies of 0.1 to 1 were classed as hyperexpanded, and 0.01 to 0.1 as large. MiXCR was used to confirm CDR3 amino acid sequences and V and J gene assignments of dominant clones. The R stringdist package was used to compute Levenshtein distances between the patient clonotypes and the ImmuneCODE hits. TCRdb re-hosts the immuneACCESS table, in-frame sequences only. Its copies lack some clones; in the studies checked, an unresolved V gene accounts for under half of them, and the cause for the rest is not known. V and J calls and clone size follow that table, whereas D and trimming were derived from the DNA. Within this sample are some 10,000 clones, with approximately 90% of them counted one time only. The ten largest clones capture more than 2% of the sample.

V loses 4 bases, J loses 2 bases, and the germline ends lie 6 bases apart. From the cysteine through the phenylalanine, the CDR3 covers 12 amino acids. Only the CDR3 part of the read is kept: 36 bases, read in frame from the first base. From a lookup of the germline V gene, CDR1 and CDR2 are SNHLY and FYNNEI. Input material: thoracic lymph node tissue obtained at autopsy. The receptor's source is a man in his late teens or twenties with fulminant myocarditis from multisystem inflammatory syndrome in adults (MIS-A) after COVID-19. The chain is made from TRBV2 and TRBJ2-7, with the D gene too uncertain to name. Here the CDR3 is given as CASSGLTYEQYF. The nucleotide sequence reads TGTGCCAGCAGTGGTCTAACCTACGAGCAGTACTTC.